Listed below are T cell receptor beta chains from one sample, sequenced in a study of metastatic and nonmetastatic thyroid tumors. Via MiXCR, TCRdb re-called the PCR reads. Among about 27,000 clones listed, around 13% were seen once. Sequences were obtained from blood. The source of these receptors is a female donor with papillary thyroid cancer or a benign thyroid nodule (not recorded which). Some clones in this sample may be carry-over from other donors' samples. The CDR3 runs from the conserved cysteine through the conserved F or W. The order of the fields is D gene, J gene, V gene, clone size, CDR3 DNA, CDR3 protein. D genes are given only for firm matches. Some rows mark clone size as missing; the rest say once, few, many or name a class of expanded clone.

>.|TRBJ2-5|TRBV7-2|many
TGTGCCAGCAGCCGAGACCTGGGTCAGGTCGAGACCCAGTACTTC
CASSRDLGQVETQYF
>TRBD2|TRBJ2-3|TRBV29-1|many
TGCAGCGTTGGGGGGGGAGCGGGAGTGGGCACAGATACGCAGTATTTT
CSVGGGAGVGTDTQYF
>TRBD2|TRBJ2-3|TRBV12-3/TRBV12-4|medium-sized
TGTGCCAGCAGTCCCGGGACTAGCGGGAGTACAGATACGCAGTATTTT
CASSPGTSGSTDTQYF
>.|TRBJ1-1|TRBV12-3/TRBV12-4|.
TGTGCCAGCAGACCGCCCGGGGGGGAATCGAGTACTGAAGCTTTCTTT
CASRPPGGESSTEAFF
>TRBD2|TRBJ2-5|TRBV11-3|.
TGTGCCAGCAGCTTAGCGGCGGGAGGCGGGGGGGAAACCCAGTACTTC
CASSLAAGGGGETQYF
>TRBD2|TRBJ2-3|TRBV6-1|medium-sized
TGTGCCAGCAGTAAAGGAGCGGGGTCTAGTATCGCAGATACGCAGTATTTT
CASSKGAGSSIADTQYF
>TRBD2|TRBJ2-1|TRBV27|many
TGTGCCAGCATCGCGGGAGGACCCTACAATGAGCAGTTCTTC
CASIAGGPYNEQFF
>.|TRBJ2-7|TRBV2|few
TGTGCCAGCAGTGCTTCGAGCGCAAGCTCCTACGAGCAGTACTTC
CASSASSASSYEQYF
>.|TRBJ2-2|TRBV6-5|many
TGTGCCAGCAGTTACAAGCCCCGGGGGACCGGGGAGCTGTTTTTT
CASSYKPRGTGELFF
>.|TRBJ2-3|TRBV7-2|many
TGTGCCAGCGGACCTAATGGGGATACGCAGTATTTT
CASGPNGDTQYF
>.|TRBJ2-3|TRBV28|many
TGTGCCAGCAGCTTGACAGCTTATAGCACAGATACGCAGTATTTT
CASSLTAYSTDTQYF
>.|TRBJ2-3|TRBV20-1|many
TGCAGTGCTAGAGCCAATGCGGATACGCAGTATTTT
CSARANADTQYF
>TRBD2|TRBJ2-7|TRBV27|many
TGTGCCAGCAGTCGATCAGCGGGAGGAACCTACGAGCAGTACTTC
CASSRSAGGTYEQYF
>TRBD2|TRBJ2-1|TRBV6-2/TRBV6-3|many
TGTGCCAGCAGTTCACTAGCGGGAGGGGGAAAGTTCTTC
CASSSLAGGGKFF
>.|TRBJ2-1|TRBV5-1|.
TGCGCCAGTGGGACAGCGAGCGGGAGCTCGTACAATGAGCAGTTCTTC
CASGTASGSSYNEQFF
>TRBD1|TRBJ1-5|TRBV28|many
TGTGCCAGCAGCCTTCCAAGGACAGGGACCCAGCCCCAGCATTTT
CASSLPRTGTQPQHF
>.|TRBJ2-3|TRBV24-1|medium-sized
TGTGCCACCAGTGTTCCCAACACAGATACGCAGTATTTT
CATSVPNTDTQYF
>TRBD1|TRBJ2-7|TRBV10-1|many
TGCGCCAGCAGTGAAAGACAGGGCTACGAGCAGTACTTC
CASSERQGYEQYF
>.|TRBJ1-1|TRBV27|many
TGTGCCAGCAGTTCTTCCGGGGGTCCCGAAGCTTTCTTT
CASSSSGGPEAFF
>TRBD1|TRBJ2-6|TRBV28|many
TGTGCCAGCAACAGGGGGGACGGGGCCAACGTCCTGACTTTC
CASNRGDGANVLTF
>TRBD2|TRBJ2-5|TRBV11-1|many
TGTGCCAGCAGCATACCCGGTCTAGCGGGAGTTTCCCAAGAGACCCAGTACTTC
CASSIPGLAGVSQETQYF
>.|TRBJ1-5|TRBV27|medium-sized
TGTGCCAGCAGTTTATCGTCTTGGTCGCGGCCCCAGCATTTT
CASSLSSWSRPQHF
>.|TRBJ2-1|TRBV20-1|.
TGCAGTTCTAGGGTTACCAATGAGCAGTTCTTC
CSSRVTNEQFF
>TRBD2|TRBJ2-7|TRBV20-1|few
TGCAGTGCTAGGAATAGCGGGACTGCCTCCTACGAGCAGTACTTC
CSARNSGTASYEQYF
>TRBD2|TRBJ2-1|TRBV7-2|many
TGTGCCAGCAGCTTAGGGCTAGCGGGAGATGTAAATGAGCAGTTCTTC
CASSLGLAGDVNEQFF
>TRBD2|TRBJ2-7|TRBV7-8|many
TGTGCCAGCAGCTTAAGGGCGGGAGGGCCGTTGCACGAGCAGTACTTC
CASSLRAGGPLHEQYF
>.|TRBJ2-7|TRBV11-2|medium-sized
TGTGCCAGCAGCTTGGACCCGGGGGCGTCCTACGAGCAGTACTTC
CASSLDPGASYEQYF
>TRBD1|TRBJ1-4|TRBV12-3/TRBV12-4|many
TGTGCCAGCACCCGGGACAGTTCAACTAATGAAAAACTGTTTTTT
CASTRDSSTNEKLFF
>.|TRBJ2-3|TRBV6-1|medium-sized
TGTGCCAGCAGACGGGGGCTCCCCCCAGATACGCAGTATTTT
CASRRGLPPDTQYF
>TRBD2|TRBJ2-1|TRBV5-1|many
TGCGCCAGCAAGGATAGCGGGAGTAGATCCTACAATGAGCAGTTCTTC
CASKDSGSRSYNEQFF
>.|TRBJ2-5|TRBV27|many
TGTGCCAGCAGCAGGACCAGAGAAGAGACCCAGTACTTC
CASSRTREETQYF
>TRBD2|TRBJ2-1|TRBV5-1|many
TGCGCCAGCAGCGTTCGGGGACTAGCGGAAGACAATGAGCAGTTCTTC
CASSVRGLAEDNEQFF
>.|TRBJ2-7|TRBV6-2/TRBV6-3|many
TGTGCCAGCAGTGGGCGCTTGGGGTTCGGTGTCTACGAGCAGTACTTC
CASSGRLGFGVYEQYF
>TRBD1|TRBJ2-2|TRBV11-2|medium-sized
TGTGCCAGCAGCCAGGGACAGGGAAACACCGGGGAGCTGTTTTTT
CASSQGQGNTGELFF
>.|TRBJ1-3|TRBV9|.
TGTGCCAGCAGCTCCTACAGGGGAAACACCATATATTTT
CASSSYRGNTIYF
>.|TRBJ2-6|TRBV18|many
TGTGCCAGCTCACCCCCCCTCAGCTCTGGGGCCAACGTCCTGACTTTC
CASSPPLSSGANVLTF
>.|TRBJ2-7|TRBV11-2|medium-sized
TGTGCCAGCAGCTTAAAGCCGAGTAACTACGAGCAGTACTTC
CASSLKPSNYEQYF
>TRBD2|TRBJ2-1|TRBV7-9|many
TGTGCCAGCAGCTGGCGGGAGGAGTCCAATGAGCAGTTCTTC
CASSWREESNEQFF
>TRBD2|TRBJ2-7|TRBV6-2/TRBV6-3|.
TGTGCCAGTATCCCGGGAGGTCCCTACGAGCAGTACTTC
CASIPGGPYEQYF
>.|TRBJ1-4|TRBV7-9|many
TGTGCCAGCAGCTTAGGGTTCATAAATGAAAAACTGTTTTTT
CASSLGFINEKLFF
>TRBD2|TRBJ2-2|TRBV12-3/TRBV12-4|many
TGTGCCAGCAGTTACGGGACTAGCGGAGTGAACACCGGGGAGCTGTTTTTT
CASSYGTSGVNTGELFF
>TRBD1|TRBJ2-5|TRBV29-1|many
TGCAGCGTTGGGGGGACAGGCTTAAGGGAGACCCAGTACTTC
CSVGGTGLRETQYF
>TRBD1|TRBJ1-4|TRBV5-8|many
TGTGCCAGCAGCTTGGGACAGGGGGCAACTAATGAAAAACTGTTTTTT
CASSLGQGATNEKLFF
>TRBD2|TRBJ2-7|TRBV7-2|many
TGTGCCAGCAGCCCTGGGACTAGCGGGATCTACGAGCAGTACTTC
CASSPGTSGIYEQYF
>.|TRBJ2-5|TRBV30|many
TGTGCCTGGAGTGAAGCCCCCGAGACCCAGTACTTC
CAWSEAPETQYF
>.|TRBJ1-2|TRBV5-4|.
TGTGCCAGCAGTTCCGGAAGTTCGTGGGGTGGCTACACCTTC
CASSSGSSWGGYTF
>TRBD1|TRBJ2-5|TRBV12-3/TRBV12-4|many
TGTGCCAGCAGTTTACCCCGGACAGGGGAGACCCAGTACTTC
CASSLPRTGETQYF
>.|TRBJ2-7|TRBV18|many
TGTGCCAGCTCACCCCGTGAAGGGGGAACCTACGAGCAGTACTTC
CASSPREGGTYEQYF
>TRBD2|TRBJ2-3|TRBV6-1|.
TGTGCCAGCAGTGAAAGGGTATTAGCGGGAAAAGATACGCAGTCTTTT
CASSERVLAGKDTQSF
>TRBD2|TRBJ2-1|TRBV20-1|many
TGCAGTGTAGGAGGGAGGGCCTACAATGAGCAGTTCTTC
CSVGGRAYNEQFF
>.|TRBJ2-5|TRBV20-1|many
TGCAGTGCTAGAGATTCCAGCCGGGAGACCCAGTACTTC
CSARDSSRETQYF
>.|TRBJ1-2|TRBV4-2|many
TGTGCCAGCAGCCAAGAGGCAGGGTGGCCCTATGGCTACACCTTC
CASSQEAGWPYGYTF
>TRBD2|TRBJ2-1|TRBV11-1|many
TGTGCCAGTCAGCGGGAGGGTAATGAGCAGTTCTTC
CASQREGNEQFF
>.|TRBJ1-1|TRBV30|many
TGTGCCTGGAGTGTAGGAGTGAACACCGAAGCTTTCTTT
CAWSVGVNTEAFF
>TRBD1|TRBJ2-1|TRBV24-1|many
TGTGCCACCAGTGTAGGGTTAGGGACAGGGTCCTACAATGAGCAGTTCTTC
CATSVGLGTGSYNEQFF
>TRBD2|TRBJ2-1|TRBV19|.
TGTGCCAGTAGTATAGCGGGATCCAGGGAGGGGGAGCAGTTCTTC
CASSIAGSREGEQFF
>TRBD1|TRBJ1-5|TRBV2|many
TGTGCCAGCAGCGGCGGGACAGGGGGCGGTTATCAGCCCCAGCATTTT
CASSGGTGGGYQPQHF